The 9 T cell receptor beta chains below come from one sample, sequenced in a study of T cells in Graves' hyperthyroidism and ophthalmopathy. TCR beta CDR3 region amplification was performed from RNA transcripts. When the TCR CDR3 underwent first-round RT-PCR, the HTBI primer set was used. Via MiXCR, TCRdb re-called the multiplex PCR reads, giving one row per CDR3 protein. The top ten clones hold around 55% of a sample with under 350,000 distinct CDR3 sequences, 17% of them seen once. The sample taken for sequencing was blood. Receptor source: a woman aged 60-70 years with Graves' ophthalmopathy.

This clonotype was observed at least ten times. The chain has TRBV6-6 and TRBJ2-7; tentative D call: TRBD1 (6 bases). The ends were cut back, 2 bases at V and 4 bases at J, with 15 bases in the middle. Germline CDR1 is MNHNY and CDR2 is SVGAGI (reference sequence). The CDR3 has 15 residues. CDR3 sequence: CASSYRPDSPYEQYF. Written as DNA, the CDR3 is TGTGCCAGCAGTTACAGACCGGACAGTCCGTACGAGCAGTACTTC.

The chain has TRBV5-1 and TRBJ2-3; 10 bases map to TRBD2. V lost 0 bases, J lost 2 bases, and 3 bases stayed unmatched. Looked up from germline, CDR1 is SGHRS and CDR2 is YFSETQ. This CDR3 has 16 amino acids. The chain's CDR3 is CASSLELAGNTDTQYF. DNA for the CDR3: TGCGCCAGCAGCTTGGAACTAGCGGGAAACACAGATACGCAGTATTTT.

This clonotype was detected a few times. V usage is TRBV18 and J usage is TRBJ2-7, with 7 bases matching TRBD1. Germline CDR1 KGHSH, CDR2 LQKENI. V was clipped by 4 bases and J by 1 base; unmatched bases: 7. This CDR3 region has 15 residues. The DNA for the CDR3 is TGTGCCAGCTCACGAGCAGGGGGTAGGTCCTACGAGCAGTACTTC. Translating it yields CASSRAGGRSYEQYF. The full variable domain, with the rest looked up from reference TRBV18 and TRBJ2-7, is NAGVMQNPRHLVRRRGQEARLRCSPMKGHSHVYWYRQLPEEGLKFMVYLQKENIIDESGMPKERFSAEFPKEGPSILRIQQVVRGDSAAYFCASSRAGGRSYEQYFGPGTRLTVT.

The CDR3 nucleotides read TGTGCCAGCAGCTTAGACAGGGTCGGCGAGCAGTTCTTC. It encodes CASSLDRVGEQFF. This chain joins TRBV11-2 and TRBJ2-1, with D maybe TRBD1 (5 bases). V gave up 0 bases and J gave up 10 bases, with 10 bases separating them. Germline CDR1 and CDR2: SGHAT and FQNNGV. The CDR3 consists of 13 residues.

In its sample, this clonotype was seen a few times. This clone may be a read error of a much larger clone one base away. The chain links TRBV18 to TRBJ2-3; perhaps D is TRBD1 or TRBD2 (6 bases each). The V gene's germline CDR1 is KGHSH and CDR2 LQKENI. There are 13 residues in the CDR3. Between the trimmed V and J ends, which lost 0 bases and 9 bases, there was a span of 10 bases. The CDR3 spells CASSPPGGFTQYF. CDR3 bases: TGTGCCAGCTCACCACCGGGGGGCTTCACGCAGTATTTT. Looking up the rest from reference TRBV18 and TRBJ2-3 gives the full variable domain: NAGVMQNPRHLVRRRGQEARLRCSPMKGHSHVYWYRQLPEEGLKFMVYLQKENIIDESGMPKERFSAEFPKEGPSILRIQQVVRGDSAAYFCASSPPGGFTQYFGPGTRLTVL.

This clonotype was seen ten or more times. CDR3 nucleotides: TGTGCCAGCAGGTTCGGGAGCTCCTACAATGAGCAGTTCTTC. It translates to CASRFGSSYNEQFF. The chain couples TRBV12-3 or TRBV12-4 to TRBJ2-1; tentative D call: TRBD2 (6 bases). The V end was cut by 6 bases, the J end by 0 bases, with 9 bases between. This CDR3 is built from 14 residues.

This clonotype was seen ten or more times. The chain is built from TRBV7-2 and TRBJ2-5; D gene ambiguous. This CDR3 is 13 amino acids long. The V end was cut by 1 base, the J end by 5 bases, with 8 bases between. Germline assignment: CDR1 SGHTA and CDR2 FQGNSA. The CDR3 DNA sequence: TGTGCCAGCAGCTTAGGGGAATTTGAGACCCAGTACTTC. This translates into CASSLGEFETQYF.

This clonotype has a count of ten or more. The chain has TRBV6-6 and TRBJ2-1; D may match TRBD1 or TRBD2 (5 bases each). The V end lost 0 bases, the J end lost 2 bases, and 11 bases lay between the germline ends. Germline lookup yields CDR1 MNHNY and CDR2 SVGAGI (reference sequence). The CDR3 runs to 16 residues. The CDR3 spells CASSYSGTETYNEQFF. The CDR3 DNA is TGTGCCAGCAGTTACTCGGGGACGGAAACCTACAATGAGCAGTTCTTC.

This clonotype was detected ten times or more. CDR3 coding DNA: TGTGCCAGCAGTTCCCCCGGGCGGGGGAACACTGAAGCTTTCTTT. Translating it yields CASSSPGRGNTEAFF. J is TRBJ1-1 and V is TRBV28; no definite D call. The ends were cut back, 4 bases at V and 1 base at J, with 13 bases in the middle. CDR1 is MDHEN, CDR2 SYDVKM, per germline. This CDR3 is 15 amino acids long.